This T cell receptor (beta chain) stems from a study of technical replicates of blood from several donors. The V gene's germline CDR1 is MDHEN and CDR2 SYDVKM. V was trimmed by 6 bases and J by 3 bases, leaving 11 bases between them. The CDR3 extends over 13 amino acids. Generated by immunoSEQ multiplex PCR, the TCRdb table keeps only in-frame clones and is missing some. The sample includes fewer than 110,000 clones, 95% to 96% of them seen just once. The clonotype comes from a human donor in good health. The chain is built from TRBV28 and TRBJ1-2; TRBD1 is a possible D gene (6 bases). Sequenced input: T cells isolated from PBMCs. Here the CDR3 reads CASREQGHYGYTF. In nucleotides, the CDR3 is TGTGCCAGCAGAGAACAGGGTCACTATGGCTACACCTTC.